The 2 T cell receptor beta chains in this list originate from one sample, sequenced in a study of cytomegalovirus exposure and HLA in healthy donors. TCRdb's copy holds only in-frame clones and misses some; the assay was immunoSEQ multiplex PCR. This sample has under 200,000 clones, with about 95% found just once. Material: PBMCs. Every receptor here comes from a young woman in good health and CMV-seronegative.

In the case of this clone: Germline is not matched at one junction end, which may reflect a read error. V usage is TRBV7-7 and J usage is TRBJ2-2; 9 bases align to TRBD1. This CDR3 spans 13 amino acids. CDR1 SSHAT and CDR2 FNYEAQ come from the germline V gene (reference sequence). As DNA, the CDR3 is TGCCCGTCTACAAACAGGGGGCCCGGGGAGCTGTTTTTT. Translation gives CPSTNRGPGELFF.

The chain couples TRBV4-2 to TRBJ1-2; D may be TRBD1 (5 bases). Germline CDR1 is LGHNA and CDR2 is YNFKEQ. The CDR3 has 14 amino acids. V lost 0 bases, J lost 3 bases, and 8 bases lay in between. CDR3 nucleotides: TGTGCCAGCAGCCAAGAATGGGGGGACTATGGCTACACCTTC. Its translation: CASSQEWGDYGYTF.